The 28 T cell receptor beta chains below come from one sample, sequenced in a study of human T cells and chemical hapten exposure. TCRdb fed the RACE reads into MiXCR, producing one record per CDR3 protein. The sample includes nearly 80,000 distinct CDR3 sequences, 9% to 12% of them seen just once. Time point noted: patch test 1, 2 weeks after DPC sensitization. The sample's treatment: therapeutic diphenylcyclopropenone sensitization with weekly scalp DPC. The specimen was whole blood, collected in connection with sensitization to the hapten diphenylcyclopropenone (DPC). These receptors were collected from a woman between 45 and 65 years old with alopecia areata. Some clones in this sample may be carry-over from other donors' samples.

The chain links TRBV7-6 to TRBJ2-5; D uncertain. This CDR3 comprises 12 residues. Trimming shortened V by 2 bases and J by 4 bases, and 5 bases separated the two germline ends. Per the germline V gene, CDR1 is SGHVS and CDR2 is FNYEAQ. This chain's CDR3 is CASSLLGETQYF. The CDR3 nucleotides are TGTGCCAGCAGCTTACTCGGAGAGACCCAGTACTTC. Looking up the rest from reference TRBV7-6 and TRBJ2-5 gives the full variable domain: GAGVSQSPRYKVTKRGQDVALRCDPISGHVSLYWYRQALGQGPEFLTYFNYEAQQDKSGLPNDRFSAERPEGSISTLTIQRTEQRDSAMYRCASSLLGETQYFGPGTRLLVL.

The chain joins TRBV11-2 to TRBJ1-5; D ambiguous. The CDR3 sequence is 13 residues long. V was cut by 3 bases and J by 4 bases, with 7 bases left in between. Per the germline V gene, CDR1 is SGHAT and CDR2 is FQNNGV. CDR3 coding DNA: TGTGCCAGCAGCTTGGGCCTTAATCAGCCCCAGCATTTT. Amino acid sequence: CASSLGLNQPQHF.

The chain has TRBV3-1 and TRBJ2-3; either TRBD1 or TRBD2 may supply D (5 bases each). V was shortened by 5 bases and J by 3 bases, with 15 bases between the two germline ends. The CDR3 covers 15 residues. Germline V CDR1 and CDR2: LGHDT, YNNKEL (reference sequence). The CDR3 is CASSGGQLRTDTQYF. The CDR3 DNA is TGTGCCAGCAGCGGAGGACAACTGAGGACAGATACGCAGTATTTT.

This clonotype was detected many times. The chain combines TRBV28 with TRBJ2-7; no reliable D call. The germline CDR1 and CDR2 sequences are MDHEN and SYDVKM. The CDR3 has 13 residues. V gave up 5 bases and J gave up 0 bases, with 8 bases separating them. The CDR3 nucleotides are TGTGCCAGCAGTAAACAGCCCTCCTACGAGCAGTACTTC. It encodes CASSKQPSYEQYF. The full variable domain, with the rest looked up from reference TRBV28 and TRBJ2-7, is DVKVTQSSRYLVKRTGEKVFLECVQDMDHENMFWYRQDPGLGLRLIYFSYDVKMKEKGDIPEGYSVSREKKERFSLILESASTNQTSMYLCASSKQPSYEQYFGPGTRLTVT.

This clonotype was seen more than once but under ten times. V is TRBV12-3 or TRBV12-4 and J is TRBJ1-2, with a possible D match to TRBD1 (6 bases). V dropped 3 bases and J dropped 2 bases, with 13 bases sitting between them. There are 15 residues in the CDR3. CDR3 in amino acids: CASSFFGGANYGYTF. For the CDR3, the DNA is TGTGCCAGCAGTTTTTTCGGGGGGGCAAACTATGGCTACACCTTC.

This clonotype was seen only a few times. The chain uses TRBV18 and TRBJ1-1; TRBD1 aligns across 7 bases. Trimming at V came to 2 bases and at J to 5 bases, leaving 5 bases not matched to a gene. Per the germline V gene, CDR1 is KGHSH and CDR2 is LQKENI. The length of the CDR3 is 14 residues. The CDR3 DNA reads as TGTGCCAGCTCACCAGACGCAGGGGGAACTGAAGCTTTCTTT. Translating it yields CASSPDAGGTEAFF.

This clonotype was counted between two and nine times. This chain links TRBV7-2 with TRBJ2-7, with D perhaps matching TRBD1 (6 bases). The V gene lost 4 bases and the J gene lost 3 bases, with 13 bases spanning the gap. The CDR3 extends over 14 amino acids. CDR1 and CDR2 from the germline V gene are SGHTA and FQGNSA. This CDR3 reads CASSSGRGFYEQYF. The CDR3 bases are TGTGCCAGCAGCTCGGGCAGGGGCTTCTACGAGCAGTACTTC. The full variable domain, with the rest looked up from reference TRBV7-2 and TRBJ2-7, is GAGVSQSPSNKVTEKGKDVELRCDPISGHTALYWYRQSLGQGLEFLIYFQGNSAPDKSGLPSDRFSAERTGGSVSTLTIQRTQQEDSAVYLCASSSGRGFYEQYFGPGTRLTVT.

Points on this clonotype: Just one base apart from a much larger clone, this may be a read error. This sequence joins TRBV30 and TRBJ2-4; D is possibly TRBD2 (5 bases). The CDR3 loop spans 14 amino acids. Germline V gene lookup returns CDR1 GTSNPN and CDR2 SVGIG (reference sequence). The ends were cut back, 1 base at V and 6 bases at J, with 13 bases in the middle. CDR3 sequence: CAWSGGRYTNIQYF. Here the CDR3 DNA reads TGTGCCTGGAGTGGCGGGCGGTACACAAACATTCAGTACTTC.

This chain joins TRBV20-1 and TRBJ1-3; D call uncertain. Trimming took 4 bases from V and 0 from J, leaving 7 bases between them. CDR3 size: 13 residues. The V gene's germline CDR1 is DFQATT and CDR2 SNEGSKA (reference sequence). The CDR3 here is CSANVTSGNTIYF. CDR3 DNA sequence: TGCAGTGCTAATGTGACCTCTGGAAACACCATATATTTT.

This clonotype was seen only a few times. CDR3 sequence: CSARGGPDRGPYGYTF. Here the CDR3 DNA reads TGCAGTGCTAGAGGAGGCCCGGACAGGGGACCCTATGGCTACACCTTC. V gene TRBV20-1 combines with J gene TRBJ1-2; 9 positions agree with TRBD1. V was pared by 1 base and J by 4 bases, with 10 bases of the junction left unmatched. Germline V gene sequence: CDR1 DFQATT, CDR2 SNEGSKA (reference sequence). The CDR3 has 16 residues.

This clonotype showed up many times. This chain connects TRBV6-2 or TRBV6-3 to TRBJ2-2, with 8 bases fitting TRBD1. Germline CDR1 reads MNHEY; CDR2 reads SVGEGT. This CDR3 spans 16 amino acids. V shed 5 bases and J 2 bases; nucleotides not matched to a gene: 7. The CDR3, as DNA: TGTGCCAGCAGTCCCCCTCAGGGGGCAAACACCGGGGAGCTGTTTTTT. Protein: CASSPPQGANTGELFF.

This clonotype was detected a few times. The chain recombines TRBV9 with TRBJ2-7; weak D call: TRBD2 (6 bases). The CDR3 has 13 residues. The V end was cut by 6 bases, the J end by 5 bases, with 15 bases between. Germline CDR1 and CDR2: SGDLS and YYNGEE. CDR3 sequence reads: CASTSRGVHEQYF. Here the CDR3 DNA reads TGTGCCAGCACCTCTCGCGGGGTCCACGAGCAGTACTTC.

This clonotype came up many times. The chain couples TRBV18 to TRBJ1-5, with 8 bases that match TRBD1. The germline CDR1 and CDR2 sequences are KGHSH and LQKENI. With V trimmed by 3 bases and J by 7 bases, 2 bases remained unmatched. The length of the CDR3 is 13 residues. CDR3 residues: CASSPDREQPQHF. The CDR3 bases are TGTGCCAGCTCACCGGACAGGGAACAGCCCCAGCATTTT.

This clonotype was picked up a small number of times. The DNA is omitted, as the CDR3 cannot be located on it reliably, and the CDR3 follows TCRdb's listing. The chain joins TRBV9 to TRBJ2-3; the table gives TRBD1 as D, unverified against the DNA. The germline gives CDR1 SGDLS, CDR2 YYNGEE. Counting both end residues, the CDR3 totals 13 amino acids. This CDR3 reads CASSVAFGTPEYF.

CDR3 region: CSARNRANYGYTF. The CDR3 DNA follows: TGCAGTGCACGTAACAGGGCTAACTATGGCTACACCTTC. This chain links TRBV20-1 with TRBJ1-2; tentative D call: TRBD1 (6 bases). CDR1 and CDR2 from the germline V gene are DFQATT and SNEGSKA (reference sequence). The CDR3 length is 13 residues. With 6 bases removed from V and 0 bases from J, the gap between germline ends came to 11 bases.

The chain has TRBV7-2 and TRBJ2-7, with D perhaps TRBD2 (5 bases). In germline, CDR1 is SGHTA, CDR2 FQGNSA. With 5 bases removed from V and 2 bases from J, the gap between germline ends came to 13 bases. This CDR3 has 14 amino acids. The CDR3 DNA is TGTGCCAGCAGCACGGACGGGATTACCTACGAGCAGTACTTC. It codes for CASSTDGITYEQYF. Complete variable domain (other parts from reference TRBV7-2 and TRBJ2-7): GAGVSQSPSNKVTEKGKDVELRCDPISGHTALYWYRQSLGQGLEFLIYFQGNSAPDKSGLPSDRFSAERTGGSVSTLTIQRTQQEDSAVYLCASSTDGITYEQYFGPGTRLTVT.

Many counts were recorded for this clonotype. The V call is TRBV3-1, the J call TRBJ2-7, with 7 bases aligning to TRBD2. The CDR3 consists of 15 residues. Germline V gene data show CDR1 as LGHDT and CDR2 as YNNKEL (reference sequence). Trimming removed 1 base from V and 2 bases from J; junction bases left unmatched: 5. This CDR3 reads CASSQGRERTYEQYF. CDR3 coding DNA: TGTGCCAGCAGCCAAGGGCGGGAGCGTACCTACGAGCAGTACTTC.

This clonotype was recorded a few times. The CDR3 reads CASSLARPLDEQFF. DNA for the CDR3: TGTGCCAGCAGCTTAGCGCGGCCGTTGGATGAGCAGTTCTTC. The rearrangement links TRBV7-2 to TRBJ2-1; D not certain. This CDR3 spans 14 amino acids. Germline V lookup: CDR1 SGHTA, CDR2 FQGNSA. Trimming removed 0 bases at V and 8 bases at J, with 11 bases between.

This clonotype showed up many times. The J gene is TRBJ1-1, the V gene TRBV11-3; 8 positions match TRBD1. Germline CDR1 and CDR2: SGHNT and YENEEA. V was clipped by 8 bases and J by 8 bases; unmatched bases: 10. The CDR3 consists of 13 residues. CDR3 residues: CASRGATGGEAFF. CDR3 bases: TGTGCCAGCCGAGGGGCCACAGGGGGAGAAGCTTTCTTT.

The sample holds many counts of this clonotype. V is TRBV18 and J is TRBJ2-5; tentatively, D is TRBD2 (6 bases). Trimming stripped 3 bases from V and 5 bases from J, with 19 bases between. Germline values: CDR1 KGHSH, CDR2 LQKENI. The CDR3 length is 16 residues. CDR3 amino acids: CASSPLPPSAGETQYF. Written as DNA, the CDR3 is TGTGCCAGCTCACCTCTTCCCCCTAGCGCGGGGGAGACCCAGTACTTC.

This clonotype has more than one count but fewer than ten. This rearrangement joins TRBV30 to TRBJ2-3; no reliable D call. The ends were cut back, 1 base at V and 2 bases at J, with 7 bases in the middle. Looked up from germline, CDR1 is GTSNPN and CDR2 is SVGIG (reference sequence). The CDR3 is 13 amino acids. This chain's CDR3 is CAWSGPVTDTQYF. The DNA of the CDR3 is TGTGCCTGGAGTGGTCCGGTCACAGATACGCAGTATTTT.

The table lists this clonotype with a few counts. V and J are TRBV20-1 and TRBJ2-4; D tentatively fits TRBD1 or TRBD2 (5 bases each). Trimming cost V 5 bases and J 1 base, with 18 bases left between them. Germline V gene sequence: CDR1 DFQATT, CDR2 SNEGSKA (reference sequence). This CDR3 contains 16 residues. CDR3 coding DNA: TGCAGTGCTCCTGAGGGGTCAGGATTCGCCAAAAACATTCAGTACTTC. Translation gives CSAPEGSGFAKNIQYF.

This clonotype appeared many times. This rearrangement joins TRBV7-9 to TRBJ2-3; 12 bases fit TRBD2. The CDR3 is 15 amino acids. The J segment lost 3 bases and the V segment lost 5 bases, leaving 3 bases of the junction unmatched. The germline CDR1 and CDR2 sequences are SEHNR and FQNEAQ (reference sequence). In DNA, the CDR3 is TGTGCCAGCAGCACGACTAGCGGGAGAACAGATACGCAGTATTTT. Its protein product is CASSTTSGRTDTQYF.

This clonotype has a count of ten or more. This chain uses TRBV10-2 with TRBJ1-1; 8 bases match TRBD1. The length of the CDR3 is 13 residues. V lost 5 bases and J lost 10; bases outside the gene matches: 9. Germline V gives CDR1 WSHSY, CDR2 SAAADI. The CDR3 protein is CASSSRTGPGAFF. The DNA of the CDR3 is TGCGCCAGCAGTTCCCGGACAGGGCCCGGAGCTTTCTTT.

The sample holds a few counts of this clonotype. The genes are TRBV14 and TRBJ2-2; D is perhaps TRBD2 (5 bases). Per the germline V gene, CDR1 is SGHDN and CDR2 is FVKESK. The length of the CDR3 is 14 residues. The V end was cut by 2 bases, the J end by 5 bases, with 9 bases between. CDR3: CASSQRGRTGELFF. For the CDR3, the DNA is TGTGCCAGCAGCCAACGAGGGCGGACCGGGGAGCTGTTTTTT.

The rearrangement uses TRBV28 and TRBJ2-3; 10 bases map to TRBD2. Trimming removed 6 bases from V and 3 bases from J; junction bases left unmatched: 3. This CDR3 spans 14 amino acids. The germline V gene encodes CDR1 MDHEN and CDR2 SYDVKM. The chain's CDR3 is CASSVTSGTDTQYF. Here the CDR3 DNA reads TGTGCCAGCAGCGTGACTAGCGGGACAGATACGCAGTATTTT.

The chain employs TRBV5-6 and TRBJ2-1; D call uncertain. V was shortened by 4 bases and J by 8 bases, with 7 bases between the two germline ends. Germline V lookup: CDR1 SGHDT, CDR2 YYEEEE. The CDR3 has 11 residues. DNA for the CDR3: TGTGCCAGCAGCATAAGAGATGAGCAGTTCTTC. Amino acids: CASSIRDEQFF. The variable domain in full, completed from reference TRBV5-6 and TRBJ2-1, reads DAGVTQSPTHLIKTRGQQVTLRCSPKSGHDTVSWYQQALGQGPQFIFQYYEEEERQRGNFPDRFSGHQFPNYSSELNVNALLLGDSALYLCASSIRDEQFFGPGTRLTVL.

Ten or more counts support this clonotype. The V and J genes are TRBV18 and TRBJ2-3; no clear D gene. Germline values: CDR1 KGHSH, CDR2 LQKENI. The CDR3 consists of 15 residues. V was clipped by 6 bases and J by 1 base, with 14 bases between them. This CDR3 reads CASSPATQGTDTQYF. The CDR3 region has the DNA TGTGCCAGCTCCCCGGCGACTCAAGGCACAGATACGCAGTATTTT.